The source of this T cell receptor (beta chain) is a study of T-cell memory formation after mild COVID-19. As concerns this clonotype: Its matching antigen is unknown.

General study results and limits: Clones shrinking between day 15 and 85 showed a balanced CD4/CD8 split, and those that grew later tilted toward CD4+. Nothing confirmed that second-wave clones peaking on day 37 were specific for SARS-CoV-2.

Trimming took 7 bases from V and 3 from J, leaving 13 bases between them. CDR1 and CDR2 from the germline V gene are GTSNPN and SVGIG (reference sequence). This CDR3 region has 13 residues. Using its own MiXCR run on the 5' RACE reads, TCRdb lists one record per CDR3 protein. The sample shows approximately 150,000 distinct CDR3 sequences, over 6% of them seen only once. The chain is built from TRBV30 and TRBJ1-5, with D uncertain. The sequence was collected from an adult woman who had mild COVID-19 (a few samples of this study predate the infection). Cell type and time point are not known. Sample: PBMCs or a T cell subset sorted from them (not recorded which). As DNA, the CDR3 is TGTGCCTTGGCCCGGGCCTACAATCAGCCCCAGCATTTT. Translating it yields CALARAYNQPQHF. Filled out from reference TRBV30 and TRBJ1-5, the complete variable domain reads SQTIHQWPATLVQPVGSPLSLECTVEGTSNPNLYWYRQAAGRGLQLLFYSVGIGQISSEVPQNLSASRPQDRQFILSSKKLLLSDSGFYLCALARAYNQPQHFGDGTRLSIL.